This T cell receptor (beta chain) was recorded in a study of human T cells and chemical hapten exposure. Turning to the study itself: Slight differences in pooled library volume were the main source of varying TCR yields across samples.

In this sample, this clonotype turned up many times. Time point indicated: patch test 1, 2 weeks after DPC sensitization. The treatment here: therapeutic diphenylcyclopropenone sensitization with weekly scalp DPC. The CDR3 spans 14 residues. V was shortened by 7 bases and J by 3 bases, with 15 bases between the two germline ends. CDR1 and CDR2 (germline): SGHVS, FQNEAQ. The study's library attached unique molecular identifiers to single cDNA molecules. A single record per CDR3 protein comes from TCRdb applying MiXCR to the RACE reads. The sample has around 380,000 distinct CDR3 sequences, roughly 4.8% seen once.

The TCR comes from a woman between 50 and 59 years old with alopecia areata. Some clones in this sample may be carry-over from other donors' samples. Sequencing was performed on whole blood, taken in connection with sensitization to the hapten diphenylcyclopropenone (DPC). The rearrangement joins TRBV7-8 to TRBJ1-2; possible D gene TRBD1, 5 bases. For the CDR3, the DNA is TGTGCCAGCACCCGTTCATGGGGGGACTATGGCTACACCTTC. This translates into CASTRSWGDYGYTF. The full variable domain, rest sourced from reference TRBV7-8 and TRBJ1-2, is GAGVSQSPRYKVAKRGQDVALRCDPISGHVSLFWYQQALGQGPEFLTYFQNEAQLDKSGLPSDRFFAERPEGSVSTLKIQRTQQEDSAVYLCASTRSWGDYGYTFGSGTRLTVV.